This T cell receptor beta chain was identified in a study of cytomegalovirus exposure and HLA in healthy donors (dated by TCRdb to the late 2010s). About the full investigation: According to an earlier analysis of a few hundred of the donors, about 190 million T cells yielded approximately 120 million unique TCR beta sequences and less than 300 Gb of sequence data. The number of typed donors differed by locus: roughly 629-640 for A, B, C, DRB1 and DQB1; some 500 for DQA1; 606 for DPA1; and roughly 490 for DPB1. The study was designed to test whether signatures of past pathogen exposure could be identified by cataloging public T cell receptors. The genetic ancestry cluster associated with self-reported Caucasian donors included about 81% of the 398 genotyped donors. To predict cytomegalovirus infection status, the study brought together high-throughput TCR immunosequencing, statistical association of individual TCRs with disease status, and machine learning. HLA typing covered class I and class II loci at four-digit resolution. An earlier analysis of 587 of the donors used high-throughput TCR beta sequencing to judge whether each TCR beta V gene segment behaved as functional or pseudogenic. The T cell repertoires of 700 or so subjects were profiled by immunosequencing and related to cytomegalovirus serostatus. On average, 235,054 unique TCR beta nucleotide sequences were sequenced per donor among more than 350 genotyped donors of the cohort, with 15% to 20% of those sequences being non-productive. Donor age, sex, ethnicity and CMV serostatus were compiled together with the repertoire data. In a later genetic analysis, genome-wide SNP genotypes for about 55% of the roughly 700 donors were used, and that subset was treated as a discovery cohort. Along with the 666-subject first cohort, a separate validation cohort of roughly 110 different subjects was used. To study patterns of TCR occurrence, a later analysis re-analyzed previously published TCR beta repertoires from around 700 donors and added high-resolution HLA genotyping. About 320 gigabases of sequencing data and 70 million to 100 million unique TCR sequences were included in an early release covering roughly 700 HLA-typed donors. Several DR-DQ haplotypes were treated as single units for association and clustering because of strong linkage in the cohort. Rather than using new phenotypic data, the later analysis identified candidate immune exposures from TCR beta sequences and from how often those sequences occurred across donors. Every discovery cohort repertoire had been produced on one sequencing platform. Summary of the overall study and its limitations: It was suggested by the authors that the approach could potentially be generalized to other disease states and immunological phenotypes. In an earlier analysis of around 600 of the donors, most TCR beta V segments appeared in productive rearrangements about 87% or about 30% of the time, broadly matching IMGT annotations. Linkage disequilibrium might explain the correlated functional status among segregating V segments, but an unknown experimental factor could not be ruled out. In a later genetic analysis, a missense DCLRE1C variant was associated with V-gene and J-gene trimming of TCR beta chains, and the association was replicated in an independent cohort. The sequencing pipeline was judged likely to have produced a cluster of highly shared sequence variants as a technical artifact. Strong co-occurrence of HLA alleles, especially DR and DQ, made assigning TCR associations to individual alleles difficult. In both the original and validation cohorts, the classifier was reported to diagnose cytomegalovirus status with high specificity and sensitivity. A few of the identified cytomegalovirus-associated TCR beta chains were confirmed in vitro to be specific for cytomegalovirus antigens. Presence/absence analyses assumed roughly uniform sequencing depth across donors, an assumption that may not hold. A later analysis found that HLA-associated TCR beta chains were more clonally expanded and had lower generation probabilities than equally common non-associated chains. A later analysis found that TCR association rates varied across HLA loci, with DRB1 alleles showing the most associated TCRs and HLA-C alleles the fewest. The study listed 164 TCR beta chains as associated with cytomegalovirus. At a false discovery rate of 0.05, a later analysis linked 16,951 TCR beta sequences to specific HLA alleles. A further reported finding was that TCR beta sequences accurately predicted the HLA-A and HLA-B alleles for most subjects in the first cohort. Because HLA typing was unavailable for some donors at each locus, only the typed subset was used in association tests. Most TCR sequences were observed very rarely across donors, whereas some public TCRs were present in many individuals. A later genetic analysis reported fewer N-insertions in productive TCRs among donors in an Asian-associated ancestry cluster than the roughly 620-donor mean. Only TCR beta chains were sequenced in this cohort, and the absence of alpha or paired-chain data limited detectable features. About 17 rarely observed V segments, including chromosome 9 orphons, were excluded from the earlier analysis of about 500 of the donors because counts were too low. A later analysis found that most CMV-associated TCR beta chains appeared HLA-restricted, with HLA associations seemingly driven largely by CMV exposure. A later analysis reported that several top co-occurrence clusters appeared linked to parvovirus B19, influenza, CMV and Epstein-Barr virus. Some IMGT-functional V segments, including TRBV6-2 and TRBV6-3, could not be distinguished by the 87-base-pair reads and were therefore excluded. The only immune exposure information available for the cohort was CMV serostatus.

The cohort was made up of 666 healthy bone marrow donors. At the time of sampling, every cohort member was nominally healthy, though immune exposures that went unrecorded were likely present. The donor was CMV seronegative and belonged to the group of more than 300 seronegative cohort members. A peripheral blood sample was provided by each donor, and peripheral blood mononuclear cells were used for TCR beta sequencing. The Qiagen DNeasy Blood Extraction Kit was used to extract genomic DNA from the blood cell samples. The V end loses 0 bases and the J end loses 6 bases, and a stretch of 15 bases separates them. CDR1 and CDR2 were assigned from the germline V gene as MNHEY and SVGAGI. The CDR3 covers 15 residues, taking in both the cysteine and the phenylalanine. The CDR3 DNA has 45 bases and is translated from base 1. Libraries were prepared through the immunoSEQ multiplex PCR assay. For the multiplex PCR, a mixture combining 60 forward primers for TCR Vbeta segments and 13 reverse primers for TCR Jbeta segments was used. Amplification of the CDR3 region of rearranged TCR beta genes was performed with a multiplex PCR assay on genomic DNA. The amplified TCR beta libraries were sequenced on the Illumina HiSeq System as 87-base-pair reads. Per the authors' processing: Across the roughly 700 repertoires, a later analysis counted tens of millions of unique TCR beta chains, around 11 million of which were shared by at least two donors. To remove PCR and sequencing errors, raw reads were error-corrected and collapsed into unique sequences using a nearest-neighbor algorithm that merged closely related sequences. To assign V, D and J gene segments, CDR3 sequences were aligned to IMGT reference sequences. Each retained sequence needed at least a six-nucleotide match to both a V gene segment and a J gene segment. Rearrangements were called productive when the CDR3 lacked stop codons and stayed in frame with V and J; all others were non-productive. CDR3 was defined by IMGT convention, running from the second conserved V-encoded cysteine to the conserved J-encoded phenylalanine. The earlier analysis of about 590 of the donors excluded sequences that lacked an unambiguous match to a single V gene segment. In an earlier analysis of around 590 of the donors, a V segment was called functional when productive rearrangements were above 56.7%, and segregating when the standard deviation between donors exceeded 5%. A statistical classification framework was built for diagnosing cytomegalovirus status from the catalog of TCR beta chain sequences. In a later analysis, TCR nucleotide sequences were compared against IMGT/GENE-DB human TR gene sequences so that V and J genes could be assigned. Using the TCRdist pipeline, a later analysis assigned CDR3 sequences along with most-parsimonious VDJ recombination scenarios. In a later analysis, each TCR beta chain was defined by its CDR3 amino acid sequence together with its V-gene family, and reads lacking a unique V-gene family were excluded. In a later analysis, 500 to 650 highly shared, low-generation-probability nucleotide sequences were removed to address suspected cross-contamination and a sequencing artifact. In a later analysis, a clonal expansion index was calculated for each public chain from normalized within-repertoire ranks of inferred template counts. In a later analysis, generation probabilities were computed with a VDJ recombination model fitted to out-of-frame rearrangements, and the resulting probabilities were checked against IGoR. In a later analysis, TCR-TCR, TCR-HLA and TCR-CMV co-occurrence was scored with hypergeometric tests, and a repertoire-size bias correction was applied to TCR pairs. To estimate false discovery rates, a later analysis permuted the HLA or CMV assignments 20 times. In a later analysis, co-occurring TCRs were grouped with DBSCAN, and TCRdist sequence similarity was added when clustering was performed within HLA-allele-positive subsets. For co-occurrence clustering, repertoires with fewer than 30,000 or more than 120,000 public chains were excluded, along with several repertoires with anomalous nucleotide sharing. TCRdb retrieved this table from immuneACCESS and kept in-frame rearrangements only. Not all clones are present; in checked studies, unresolved V genes account for under half, and no reason is known for the remainder. That table is the source of V, J and clone size, and D and trimming were worked out from the DNA. This sample has about 170,000 clones in its table, and about three quarters of those were observed once. The ten largest make up approximately 1.5% of the sample.

For this clone: The specificity of this receptor is unknown. Base-call qualities are not available, and no considerably larger clone is one nucleotide away.

The sequence was obtained from a girl between 5 and 17 years old in good health and CMV-seronegative. The chain is assembled from TRBV6-5 and TRBJ2-7, with TRBD1 tentatively as D gene (6 bases match). Specimen: PBMCs. CDR3 region: CASSYSTTGSGEQYF. DNA sequence: TGTGCCAGCAGTTACTCGACAACAGGGTCAGGCGAGCAGTACTTC.